This T cell receptor beta chain was identified during a study of cytomegalovirus exposure and HLA in healthy donors. Study findings and constraints: Sequencing depth roughly uniform across donors was assumed in presence/absence analyses. Many donors shared some public TCRs, even though most TCR sequences were rare.

On this clone itself: Its antigen is undetermined.

CDR1 is SQVTM, CDR2 ANQGSEA, per germline. The CDR3 is made up of 13 amino acids. V dropped 6 bases and J dropped 8; count of bases not matched to a gene: 12. A multiplex PCR was run with 60 Vbeta primers and 13 Jbeta primers. Sequenced by immunoSEQ multiplex PCR; TCRdb stores in-frame clones only, minus some. Among roughly 240,000 clones listed, more than 70% were seen once. The sequence was obtained from a boy between 10 and 17 years old in good health and CMV-seronegative. Sample: PBMCs. V and J are TRBV29-1 and TRBJ1-2; 7 nucleotides align to TRBD1. The CDR3 DNA is TGCAGCGTCCTTACAGGGGCCAATTCGGGCTACACCTTC. Its translation is CSVLTGANSGYTF.